This T cell receptor (beta chain) was recorded in a study of cytomegalovirus exposure and HLA in healthy donors. Across the whole study: A prior analysis found roughly 110 million unique TCR beta sequences from about 179 million T cells. Study results and limitations: In presence/absence analyses, roughly uniform sequencing depth across donors was assumed.

With 7 bases removed from V and 7 bases from J, the gap between germline ends came to 28 bases. From germline, CDR1 is SGHTA and CDR2 FQGNSA. CDR3 length: 17 residues. Concerning this clone itself: Its antigen remains unidentified.

PCR amplification relied on 60 Vbeta primers (plus 13 Jbeta primers). The assay was immunoSEQ multiplex PCR, and TCRdb's table has in-frame clones only and misses some. The data contain about 94,000 clones, more than 75% of them singletons. Each donor's status was that of a healthy bone marrow donor. What was sequenced was PBMCs. The sequence derives from a woman in her 40s in good health and CMV-seronegative. The J gene is TRBJ1-2, the V gene TRBV7-2; the D is unclear. The CDR3 DNA reads TGTGCCAGCACCCTGGGCAGCGGAGTCCCCCGAGGTAGTGGCTACACCTTC. This translates into CASTLGSGVPRGSGYTF.